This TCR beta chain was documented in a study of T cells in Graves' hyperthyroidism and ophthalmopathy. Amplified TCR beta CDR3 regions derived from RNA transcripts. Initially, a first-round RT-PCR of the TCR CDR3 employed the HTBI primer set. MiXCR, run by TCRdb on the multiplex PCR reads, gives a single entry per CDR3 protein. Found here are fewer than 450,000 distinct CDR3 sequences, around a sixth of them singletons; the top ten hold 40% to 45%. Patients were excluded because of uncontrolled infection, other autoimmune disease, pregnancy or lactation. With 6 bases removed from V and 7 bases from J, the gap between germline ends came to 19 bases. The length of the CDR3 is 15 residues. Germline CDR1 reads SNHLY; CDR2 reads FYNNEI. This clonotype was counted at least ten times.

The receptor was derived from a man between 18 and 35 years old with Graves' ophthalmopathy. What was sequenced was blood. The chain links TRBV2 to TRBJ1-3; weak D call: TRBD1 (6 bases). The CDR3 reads CASSPGGGLWNTIYF. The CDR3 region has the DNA TGTGCCAGCAGCCCAGGAGGGGGTTTGTGGAACACCATATATTTT.